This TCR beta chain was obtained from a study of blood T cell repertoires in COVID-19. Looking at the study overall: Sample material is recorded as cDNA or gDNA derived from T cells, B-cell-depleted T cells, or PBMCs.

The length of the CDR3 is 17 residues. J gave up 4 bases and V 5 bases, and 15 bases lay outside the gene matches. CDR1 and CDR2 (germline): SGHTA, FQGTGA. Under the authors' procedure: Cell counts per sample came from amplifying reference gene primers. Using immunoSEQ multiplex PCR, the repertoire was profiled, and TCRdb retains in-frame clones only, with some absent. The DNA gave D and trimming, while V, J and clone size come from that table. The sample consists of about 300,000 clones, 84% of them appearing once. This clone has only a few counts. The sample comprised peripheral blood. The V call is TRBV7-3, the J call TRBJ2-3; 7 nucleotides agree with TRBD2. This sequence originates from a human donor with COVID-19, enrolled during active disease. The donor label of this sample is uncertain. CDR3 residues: CASSAIGSGIQPDTQYF. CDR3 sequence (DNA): TGTGCCAGCAGCGCGATAGGGAGCGGGATCCAGCCAGATACGCAGTATTTT.